Following are 22 T cell receptor beta chains from one sample sequenced in a study of CD8 T cells in ankylosing spondylitis. TCRdb reanalysed the 5' RACE reads using MiXCR and keeps one entry per CDR3 protein. The sample consists of about 240,000 distinct CDR3 sequences, around 7.8% of them appearing once. The sample taken for sequencing was blood, either unsorted or a sorted T cell fraction (not recorded which). The receptors shown here come from a male donor with ankylosing spondylitis or in good health (not recorded which).

This clonotype was observed at least ten times. The chain uses TRBV7-2 and TRBJ2-2, with D unresolved. Germline CDR1 SGHTA, CDR2 FQGNSA. The CDR3 has 17 residues. V shed 5 bases and J shed 2 bases, with 18 bases lying between them. CDR3 sequence (DNA): TGTGCCAGCAGCCGGATTACCGGGCCTCGTAACACCGGGGAGCTGTTTTTT. It specifies CASSRITGPRNTGELFF.

This clonotype came up many times. The rearrangement links TRBV4-1 to TRBJ2-3; TRBD1 might be the D (6 bases). The V gene lost 4 bases and the J gene lost 0 bases, with 14 bases spanning the gap. The CDR3 runs to 16 residues. The V gene's germline CDR1 is MGHRA and CDR2 YSYEKL. The CDR3 DNA reads as TGCGCCAGCAGCCCACAGGGTTATACTAGCACAGATACGCAGTATTTT. This sequence encodes CASSPQGYTSTDTQYF.

This clonotype was observed a few times. V is TRBV7-2 and J is TRBJ2-3; the D is unclear. Germline CDR1 is SGHTA and CDR2 is FQGNSA. CDR3 size: 15 residues. Trimming took 6 bases from V and 4 from J, leaving 17 bases between them. The CDR3 DNA follows: TGTGCCAGCAGTTTACATTCAGGATGGTCAGATACGCAGTATTTT. Protein: CASSLHSGWSDTQYF.

This clonotype showed up many times. The V call is TRBV4-3, the J call TRBJ2-7, with 7 bases identical to TRBD2. J was trimmed by 0 bases and V by 0 bases; bases with no gene match: 5. Germline CDR1 reads LGHNA; CDR2 reads YSLEER. The CDR3 is 16 amino acids. The CDR3 protein is CASSQEPSGSSYEQYF. The CDR3 DNA sequence: TGCGCCAGCAGCCAAGAGCCTAGCGGATCCTCCTACGAGCAGTACTTC.

This clonotype occurred many times. The chain is built from TRBV28 and TRBJ2-1; D gene ambiguous. CDR1 is MDHEN, CDR2 SYDVKM, per germline. The germline V and J ends were trimmed by 8 bases and 1 base, with 15 bases remaining between them. The CDR3 covers 15 residues. The CDR3 loop is CASAPNRMSYNEQFF. CDR3 bases: TGTGCCAGCGCACCAAATCGCATGTCCTACAATGAGCAGTTCTTC.

As to this clonotype: A much larger clone differs by one base, so this may be a read error. The chain recombines TRBV10-3 with TRBJ2-5; 7 bases fit TRBD2. V was clipped by 2 bases and J by 7 bases; unmatched bases: 10. The CDR3 has 15 amino acids. The germline V gene encodes CDR1 ENHRY and CDR2 SYGVKD. The CDR3 loop reads CAISEGWDGLGTQYF. CDR3 in DNA: TGTGCCATCAGTGAGGGCTGGGACGGACTAGGGACCCAGTACTTC.

The CDR3 region is CASSPPRSYEQYF. DNA for the CDR3: TGTGCCAGCAGCCCCCCGAGGTCCTACGAGCAGTACTTC. J is TRBJ2-7 and V is TRBV7-9; D gene unclear. Germline CDR1 reads SEHNR; CDR2 reads FQNEAQ (reference sequence). Trimming cost V 5 bases and J 1 base, with 9 bases left between them. CDR3 length: 13 residues.

There are a few counts of this clonotype. The chain combines TRBV6-4 with TRBJ2-2; the D is unclear. The CDR3 is 17 amino acids. V dropped 5 bases and J dropped 0 bases, with 16 bases sitting between them. Per the germline V gene, CDR1 is MRHNA and CDR2 is SNTAGT. CDR3 protein: CASSSSLNGANTGELFF. The CDR3 nucleotides are TGTGCCAGCAGTTCTTCCTTAAACGGTGCGAACACCGGGGAGCTGTTTTTT.

DNA of the CDR3: TGTGCCAGCAGTTCACTTAATACAGCTACCAACACCGGGGAGCTGTTTTTT. It is translated as CASSSLNTATNTGELFF. This sequence joins TRBV6-2 or TRBV6-3 and TRBJ2-2; D is unclear. Trimming cost V 4 bases and J 2 bases, with 17 bases left between them. This CDR3 contains 17 residues. In germline, CDR1 is MNHEY, CDR2 SVGEGT.

This clonotype was seen ten or more times. The chain couples TRBV20-1 to TRBJ1-4; D is unresolved. CDR3 length: 13 amino acids. Germline V gene sequence: CDR1 DFQATT, CDR2 SNEGSKA (reference sequence). The V end was cut by 1 base, the J end by 0 bases, with 3 bases between. The CDR3 is CSARGTTNEKLFF. CDR3 coding DNA: TGCAGTGCTAGAGGGACAACTAATGAAAAACTGTTTTTT.

This rearrangement joins TRBV5-6 to TRBJ2-3; 9 bases are shared with TRBD2. V trimming: 4 bases; J trimming: 2 bases; junction bases outside the gene matches: 5. In germline, CDR1 is SGHDT, CDR2 YYEEEE. The CDR3 totals 15 residues. The CDR3 region has the DNA TGTGCCAGCAGCATAGCGGGAGTAATCACAGATACGCAGTATTTT. Its protein product is CASSIAGVITDTQYF.

The chain uses TRBV6-2 or TRBV6-3 and TRBJ2-7; a possible D gene is TRBD1 (6 bases). The CDR3 has 13 residues. Germline CDR1 MNHEY, CDR2 SVGEGT. V was pared by 2 bases and J by 6 bases, with 11 bases between. This CDR3 is CASSYTPQGEQYF. DNA of the CDR3: TGTGCCAGCAGTTACACCCCACAGGGCGAGCAGTACTTC.

There are many counts of this clonotype. The chain carries TRBV5-1 and TRBJ1-1; tentative D call: TRBD1 (6 bases). With 4 bases removed from V and 3 bases from J, the gap between germline ends came to 10 bases. There are 13 residues in the CDR3. The germline V gene has CDR1 SGHRS and CDR2 YFSETQ. DNA for the CDR3: TGCGCCAGCAGCCCACAGGGACACACTGAAGCTTTCTTT. It specifies CASSPQGHTEAFF. Full variable domain (rest looked up from reference TRBV5-1 and TRBJ1-1): KAGVTQTPRYLIKTRGQQVTLSCSPISGHRSVSWYQQTPGQGLQFLFEYFSETQRNKGNFPGRFSGRQFSNSRSEMNVSTLELGDSALYLCASSPQGHTEAFFGQGTRLTVV.

This clonotype was seen at least ten times. The chain joins TRBV20-1 to TRBJ2-2, with D possibly being TRBD2 (5 bases). V lost 6 bases and J 4 bases, leaving 12 bases between the germline ends. The CDR3 length is 13 residues. The V gene's germline CDR1 is DFQATT and CDR2 SNEGSKA (reference sequence). CDR3 nucleotides: TGCAGTGCCGCCAGCGCGGGCACCGGGGAGCTGTTTTTT. This sequence encodes CSAASAGTGELFF.

The V and J genes are TRBV10-3 and TRBJ1-6, with D perhaps TRBD1 (6 bases). CDR3 size: 15 residues. Per the germline V gene, CDR1 is ENHRY and CDR2 is SYGVKD. V shed 0 bases and J shed 7 bases, with 10 bases lying between them. The CDR3: CAISESRGTNSPLHF. The CDR3 bases are TGTGCCATCAGTGAGTCCAGGGGAACAAATTCACCCCTCCACTTT.

This chain uses TRBV7-9 with TRBJ1-1; 9 bases line up with TRBD1. Germline assignment: CDR1 SEHNR and CDR2 FQNEAQ (reference sequence). The CDR3 is 15 amino acids. The V segment lost 4 bases and the J segment 4 bases; nucleotides outside the gene matches: 7. DNA for the CDR3: TGTGCCAGCAGCTGGGACAGGGACGCGTTCACTGAAGCTTTCTTT. Translated: CASSWDRDAFTEAFF.

The sample holds many counts of this clonotype. The rearrangement joins TRBV20-1 to TRBJ1-1; no definite D call. Between the trimmed V and J ends, which lost 1 base and 2 bases, there was a span of 11 bases. Germline-derived CDR1 and CDR2 are DFQATT and SNEGSKA (reference sequence). CDR3 size: 14 residues. The DNA for the CDR3 is TGCAGTGCTAGAGTAGGAGACCGAAACACTGAAGCTTTCTTT. Its protein product is CSARVGDRNTEAFF.

This clonotype has ten or more counts. The chain joins TRBV5-1 to TRBJ2-1, with D unresolved. Germline CDR1 and CDR2: SGHRS and YFSETQ. The CDR3 runs 16 residues. V dropped 0 bases and J dropped 1 base, with 11 bases sitting between them. CDR3: CASSLGATSSYNEQFF. CDR3 nucleotide sequence: TGCGCCAGCAGCTTGGGAGCGACGTCTTCCTACAATGAGCAGTTCTTC.

This clonotype was counted many times. The CDR3 region has the DNA TGTGCCAGCAGGGACAGGCGCAATGAGCAGTTCTTC. As protein: CASRDRRNEQFF. The rearrangement joins TRBV2 to TRBJ2-1; 7 bases fit TRBD1. Germline values: CDR1 SNHLY, CDR2 FYNNEI. Germline trimming cut 6 bases from V and 6 bases from J; bases unmatched to any gene: 2. The CDR3 is made up of 12 amino acids.

This clonotype turned up a few times. This chain links TRBV5-1 with TRBJ1-3; 7 nucleotides match TRBD1. Germline CDR1 is SGHRS and CDR2 is YFSETQ. The trim removed 5 bases at V and 4 bases at J, leaving 6 bases unmatched. This CDR3 spans 14 amino acids. This CDR3 is CASRSPGQGNTIYF. Written as DNA, the CDR3 is TGCGCCAGCAGATCCCCGGGACAGGGAAACACCATATATTTT.

This clonotype occurred many times. The chain joins TRBV7-2 to TRBJ2-1; no definite D call. Germline V gives CDR1 SGHTA, CDR2 FQGNSA. CDR3 length equals 12 residues. CDR3 nucleotide sequence: TGTGTCTCGGTGAGCTCCTACAATGAGCAGTTCTTC. Translation gives CVSVSSYNEQFF.

This clonotype was recorded at least ten times. This chain joins TRBV7-2 and TRBJ1-3; the D gene is possibly TRBD1 (6 bases). V was cut by 3 bases and J by 2 bases, with 11 bases left in between. The CDR3 contains 15 residues. Germline CDR1 is SGHTA and CDR2 is FQGNSA. The CDR3 is CASSFQQGAGNTIYF. DNA of the CDR3: TGTGCCAGCAGCTTCCAACAGGGAGCTGGAAACACCATATATTTT.